A single sample is the source of the 9 T cell receptor beta chains below, sequenced in a study of shared clonotypes between healthy human individuals. Using immunoSEQ multiplex PCR, the repertoire was profiled, and TCRdb retains in-frame clones only, with some absent. The sample gives roughly 2.1 million clones, approximately 94% of which show up once; 1.5% to 2% is in the top ten. CD45RO-negative CD8 cells positively selected for CCR7 made up the naive population, which excluded terminally differentiated effector memory CD45RA+ cells. The sequenced material came from naive CD8+ T cells from PBMCs. Receptors originate from a man younger than 35 in good health. Some clones in this sample may be carry-over from other donors' samples.

The rearrangement uses TRBV28 and TRBJ1-2, with D maybe TRBD1 (6 bases). V lost 5 bases and J lost 4, with 17 bases in between. CDR1 and CDR2 from the germline V gene are MDHEN and SYDVKM. The CDR3 contains 15 residues. CDR3 sequence reads: CASSLPTGFLYGYTF. CDR3 DNA: TGTGCCAGCAGTCTCCCGACAGGCTTCCTCTATGGCTACACCTTC.

The V and J genes are TRBV13 and TRBJ2-1; TRBD2 matches 8 bases. The CDR3 sequence is 16 residues long. The germline V gene encodes CDR1 PRHDT and CDR2 FYEKMQ (reference sequence). V shed 6 bases and J 3 bases; nucleotides not matched to a gene: 10. The CDR3 loop reads CASSPTGREIYNEQFF. The DNA of the CDR3 is TGTGCCAGCAGTCCCACCGGGAGGGAGATCTACAATGAGCAGTTCTTC. Full variable domain (remainder filled in from reference TRBV13 and TRBJ2-1): AAGVIQSPRHLIKEKRETATLKCYPIPRHDTVYWYQQGPGQDPQFLISFYEKMQSDKGSIPDRFSAQQFSDYHSELNMSSLELGDSALYFCASSPTGREIYNEQFFGPGTRLTVL.

The rearrangement uses TRBV9 and TRBJ1-3; a weak D match, TRBD1 (5 bases). The CDR3 loop spans 14 amino acids. Germline V gives CDR1 SGDLS, CDR2 YYNGEE. V lost 4 bases to trimming and J lost 4 bases, with 12 bases between them. DNA of the CDR3: TGTGCCAGCAGCTTCGGGACTTCCGGAAACACCATATATTTT. It specifies CASSFGTSGNTIYF.

The chain carries TRBV9 and TRBJ1-1; a possible D gene is TRBD1 (6 bases). CDR3 length equals 14 residues. Germline V gene lookup returns CDR1 SGDLS and CDR2 YYNGEE. The V end was cut by 6 bases, the J end by 0 bases, with 12 bases between. The CDR3 DNA follows: TGTGCCAGCACCCGAGGACAGATGAACACTGAAGCTTTCTTT. The encoded protein is CASTRGQMNTEAFF.

The chain recombines TRBV6-1 with TRBJ1-4, with D possibly TRBD1 on 5 matching bases. Trimming stripped 1 base from V and 3 bases from J, with 12 bases between. Germline-derived CDR1 and CDR2 are MNHNS and SASEGT. This CDR3 spans 16 amino acids. CDR3 loop: CASSEVGGLANEKLFF. DNA for the CDR3: TGTGCCAGCAGTGAAGTCGGGGGTTTAGCTAATGAAAAACTGTTTTTT.

As concerns this clone: One junction end disagrees with the germline gene, perhaps due to a read error. J is TRBJ1-5 and V is TRBV9; perhaps TRBD1 as D (6 bases). Germline-derived CDR1 and CDR2 are SGDLS and YYNGEE. The CDR3 extends over 10 amino acids. The CDR3 sequence: CASSAVGGGF. The CDR3 DNA reads as TGTGCCAGCAGCGCAGTCGGAGGGGGTTTT.

This chain links TRBV30 with TRBJ1-1, with 7 bases that match TRBD1. The CDR3 is 14 residues long. Looked up from germline, CDR1 is GTSNPN and CDR2 is SVGIG (reference sequence). Trimming cost V 0 bases and J 7 bases; bases outside gene matches: 8. The CDR3 DNA is TGTGCCTGGAGTGTACGAGTCAGGGGGTATGAAGCTTTCTTT. It translates to CAWSVRVRGYEAFF.

Details on this clone: Other DNA variants within this sample encode the same CDR3. The rearrangement joins TRBV9 to TRBJ2-5; no definite D call. The CDR3 sequence is 13 residues long. CDR1 is SGDLS, CDR2 YYNGEE, per germline. V lost 0 bases, J lost 1 base, and 4 bases lay in between. In nucleotides, the CDR3 is TGTGCCAGCAGCGTAGATGGCCAAGAGACCCAGTACTTC. Its protein product is CASSVDGQETQYF.

The chain employs TRBV29-1 and TRBJ2-7, with D possibly being TRBD1 or TRBD2 (5 bases each). CDR1 is SQVTM, CDR2 ANQGSEA, per germline. The CDR3 covers 15 residues. Trimming cost V 5 bases and J 2 bases, with 19 bases left between them. The CDR3 DNA sequence: TGCAGCGTTAGAGGGACCCACAACCGAGCCTACGAGCAGTACTTC. It yields the protein CSVRGTHNRAYEQYF.